One TCR beta chain is described in this entry. Its antigen is not known. With a J-beta primer mix and a sample-barcoded 5' primer, a second PCR ran 7 to 11 cycles. The study obtained at least 2.5 million CDR3-containing paired-end reads from every sample. TCRdb reprocessed the 5' RACE reads via MiXCR and lists one record per CDR3 protein. The repertoire holds about 1.4 million distinct CDR3 sequences, roughly 64% seen once, with about 6.7% in the top ten. These data belong to a study of blood T cells in healthy people across ages. This CDR3 comprises 14 residues. The germline V gene has CDR1 MNHEY and CDR2 SVGEGT. General study points: Calculation of diversity from one million T cells yielded estimates considered to be underestimates. Naive T cell percentage showed a strong correlation with TCR beta diversity.

This clonotype was obtained from a man between 18 and 35 years old in good health. Specimen: blood. The V gene is TRBV6-2 or TRBV6-3, the J gene TRBJ2-4, with D maybe TRBD1 (6 bases). Matching the DNA end better, TRBJ2-7 makes the J call doubtful. Here the CDR3 DNA reads TGTGCCAGCACCAGGGGACAACCGATCTACGAGCAGTACTTC. As protein: CASTRGQPIYEQYF.